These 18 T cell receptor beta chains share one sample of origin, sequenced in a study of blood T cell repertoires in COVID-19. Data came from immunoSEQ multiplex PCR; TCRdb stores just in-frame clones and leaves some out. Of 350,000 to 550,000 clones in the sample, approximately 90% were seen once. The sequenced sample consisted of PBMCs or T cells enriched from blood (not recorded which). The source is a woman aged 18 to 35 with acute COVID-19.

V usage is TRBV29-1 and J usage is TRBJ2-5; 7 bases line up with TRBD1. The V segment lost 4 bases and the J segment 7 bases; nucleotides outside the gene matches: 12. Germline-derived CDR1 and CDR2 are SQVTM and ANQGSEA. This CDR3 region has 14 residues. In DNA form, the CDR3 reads TGCAGCGTTGGTTCCACAGGGGTTTACGGGACCCAGTACTTC. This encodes CSVGSTGVYGTQYF.

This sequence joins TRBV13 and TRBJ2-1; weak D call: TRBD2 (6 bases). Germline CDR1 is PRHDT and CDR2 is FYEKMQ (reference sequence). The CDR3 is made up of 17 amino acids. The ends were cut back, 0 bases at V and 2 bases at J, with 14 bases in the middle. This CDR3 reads CASSLGGSGPAYNEQFF. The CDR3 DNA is TGTGCCAGCAGCTTAGGGGGTAGCGGTCCCGCCTACAATGAGCAGTTCTTC. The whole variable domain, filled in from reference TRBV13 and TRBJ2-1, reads AAGVIQSPRHLIKEKRETATLKCYPIPRHDTVYWYQQGPGQDPQFLISFYEKMQSDKGSIPDRFSAQQFSDYHSELNMSSLELGDSALYFCASSLGGSGPAYNEQFFGPGTRLTVL.

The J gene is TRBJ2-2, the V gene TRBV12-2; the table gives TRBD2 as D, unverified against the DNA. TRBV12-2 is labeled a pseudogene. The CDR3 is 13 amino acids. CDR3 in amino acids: CASRPGGTGELFF. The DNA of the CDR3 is TGTGCAAGTCGCCCCGGGGGGACCGGGGAGCTGTTTTTT.

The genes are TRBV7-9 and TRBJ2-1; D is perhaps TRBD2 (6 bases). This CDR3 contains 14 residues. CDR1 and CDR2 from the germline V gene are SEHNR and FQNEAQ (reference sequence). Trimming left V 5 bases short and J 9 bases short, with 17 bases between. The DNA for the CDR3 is TGTGCCAGCAGCCTCACCGGGACTGCGGGTGAGCAGTTCTTC. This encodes CASSLTGTAGEQFF.

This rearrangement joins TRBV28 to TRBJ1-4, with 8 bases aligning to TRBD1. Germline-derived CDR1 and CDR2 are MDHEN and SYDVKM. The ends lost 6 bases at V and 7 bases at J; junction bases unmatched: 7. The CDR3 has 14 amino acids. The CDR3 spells CASRPGDRSEKLFF. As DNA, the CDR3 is TGTGCCAGCAGACCGGGGGACAGGAGTGAAAAACTGTTTTTT.

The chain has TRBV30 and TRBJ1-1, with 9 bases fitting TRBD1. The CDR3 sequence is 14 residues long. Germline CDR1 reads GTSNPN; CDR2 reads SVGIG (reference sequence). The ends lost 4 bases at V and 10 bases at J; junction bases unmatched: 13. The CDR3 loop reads CAWINRGLHRGAFF. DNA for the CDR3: TGTGCCTGGATTAACAGGGGGCTTCATAGGGGAGCTTTCTTT. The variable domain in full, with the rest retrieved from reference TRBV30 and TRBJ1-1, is SQTIHQWPATLVQPVGSPLSLECTVEGTSNPNLYWYRQAAGRGLQLLFYSVGIGQISSEVPQNLSASRPQDRQFILSSKKLLLSDSGFYLCAWINRGLHRGAFFGQGTRLTVV.

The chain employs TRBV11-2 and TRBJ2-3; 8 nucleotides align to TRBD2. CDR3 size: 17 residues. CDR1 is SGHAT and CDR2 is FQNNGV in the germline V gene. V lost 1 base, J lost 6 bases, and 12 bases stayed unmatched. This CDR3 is CASSLGTSGLGMDTQYF. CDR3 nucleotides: TGTGCCAGCAGCTTAGGCACTAGCGGATTAGGTATGGATACGCAGTATTTT.

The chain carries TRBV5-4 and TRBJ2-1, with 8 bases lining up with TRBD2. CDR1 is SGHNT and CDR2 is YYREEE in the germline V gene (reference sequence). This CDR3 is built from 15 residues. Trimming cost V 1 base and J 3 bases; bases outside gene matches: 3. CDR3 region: CASSLFSGVYNEQFF. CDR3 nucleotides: TGTGCCAGCAGCTTGTTTAGCGGGGTCTACAATGAGCAGTTCTTC.

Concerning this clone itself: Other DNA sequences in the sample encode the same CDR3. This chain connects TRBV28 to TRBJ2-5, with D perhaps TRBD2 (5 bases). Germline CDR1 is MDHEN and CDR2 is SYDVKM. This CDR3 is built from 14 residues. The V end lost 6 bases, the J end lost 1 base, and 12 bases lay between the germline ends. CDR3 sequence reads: CASSNFGLQETQYF. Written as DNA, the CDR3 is TGTGCCAGCAGCAACTTTGGACTCCAAGAGACCCAGTACTTC.

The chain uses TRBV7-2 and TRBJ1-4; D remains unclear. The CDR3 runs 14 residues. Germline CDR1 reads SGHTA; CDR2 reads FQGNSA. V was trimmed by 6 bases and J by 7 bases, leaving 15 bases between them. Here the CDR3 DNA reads TGTGCCAGCAGTTTACGCGCCGGTGGTGAAAAACTGTTTTTT. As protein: CASSLRAGGEKLFF.

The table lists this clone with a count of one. As DNA, the CDR3 is TGTGCCAGCAGCCACTACATATCGACAGACCCGAGCTCTGGGGCCAACGTCCTGACTTTC. It codes for CASSHYISTDPSSGANVLTF. The J gene is TRBJ2-6, the V gene TRBV3-1 (or the pseudogene TRBV3-2); TRBD1 is a possible D gene (5 bases). The CDR3 has 20 residues. CDR1 and CDR2 from the germline V gene are LGHDT and YNNKEL (reference sequence). V lost 3 bases and J 0 bases, leaving 21 bases between the germline ends.

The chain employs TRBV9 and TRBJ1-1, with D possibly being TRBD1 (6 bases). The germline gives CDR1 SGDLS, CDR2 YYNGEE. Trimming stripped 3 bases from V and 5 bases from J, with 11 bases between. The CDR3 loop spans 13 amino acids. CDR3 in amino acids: CASSAPGTTEAFF. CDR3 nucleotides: TGTGCCAGCAGCGCACCCGGGACAACTGAAGCTTTCTTT.

The CDR3 is CATSMGQTYNSPLHF. The DNA of the CDR3 is TGTGCCACCAGCATGGGACAGACCTATAATTCACCCCTCCACTTT. J is TRBJ1-6 and V is TRBV15, with TRBD1 matching over 7 bases. Losses at the gene ends were 4 bases for V and 2 bases for J; bases not matched to a gene: 2. The germline gives CDR1 LNHNV, CDR2 YYDKDF (reference sequence). The CDR3 runs 15 residues.

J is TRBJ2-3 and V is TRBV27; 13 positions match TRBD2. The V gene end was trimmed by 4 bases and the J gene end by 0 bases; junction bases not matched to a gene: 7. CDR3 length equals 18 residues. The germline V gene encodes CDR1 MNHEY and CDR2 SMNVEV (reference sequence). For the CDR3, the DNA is TGTGCCAGCAGTTCGACTAGCGGGGGGTACTTTAGCACAGATACGCAGTATTTT. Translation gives CASSSTSGGYFSTDTQYF.

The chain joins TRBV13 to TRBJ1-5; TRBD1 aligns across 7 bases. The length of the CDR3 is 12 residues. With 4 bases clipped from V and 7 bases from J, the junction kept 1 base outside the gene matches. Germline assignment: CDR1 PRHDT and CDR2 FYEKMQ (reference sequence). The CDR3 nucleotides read TGTGCCAGCAGCTCCAGGGGGCAGCCCCAGCATTTT. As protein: CASSSRGQPQHF.

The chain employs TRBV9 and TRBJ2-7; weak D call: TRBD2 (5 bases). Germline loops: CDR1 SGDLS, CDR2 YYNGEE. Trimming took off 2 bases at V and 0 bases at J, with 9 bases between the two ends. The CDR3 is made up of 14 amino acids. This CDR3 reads CASSVDLISYEQYF. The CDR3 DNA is TGTGCCAGCAGCGTGGACTTGATCTCCTACGAGCAGTACTTC.

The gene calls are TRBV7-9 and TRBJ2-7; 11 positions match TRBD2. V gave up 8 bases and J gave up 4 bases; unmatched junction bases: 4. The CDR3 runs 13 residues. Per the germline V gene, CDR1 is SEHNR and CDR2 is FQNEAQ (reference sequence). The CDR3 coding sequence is TGTGCCAGCGGGGGACTAGCGGATTACGAGCAGTACTTC. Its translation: CASGGLADYEQYF.

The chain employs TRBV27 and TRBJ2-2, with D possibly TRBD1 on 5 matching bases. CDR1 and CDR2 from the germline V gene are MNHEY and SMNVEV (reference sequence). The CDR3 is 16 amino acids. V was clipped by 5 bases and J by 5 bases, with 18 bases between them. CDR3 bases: TGTGCCAGCAGTCCATGGCCAGGGTTCGGGACCGGGGAGCTGTTTTTT. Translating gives CASSPWPGFGTGELFF.